Below, 15 T cell receptor beta chains from the same sample are listed, as sequenced in a study of tumor-infiltrating lymphocytes in oesophageal squamous cell carcinoma. Each CDR3 protein gets one entry after TCRdb re-called the PCR reads with MiXCR. Among about 14,000 distinct CDR3 sequences, 40% to 60% were seen once, and the ten largest hold 12% to 15%. Specimen: blood. Receptors originate from a male donor with esophageal squamous cell carcinoma.

This clonotype is classed as large (0.1 to 1%). The chain employs TRBV7-9 and TRBJ2-6; TRBD2 agrees at 10 bases. Trimming at V came to 5 bases and at J to 0 bases, leaving 7 bases not matched to a gene. Germline V gene data show CDR1 as SEHNR and CDR2 as FQNEAQ (reference sequence). The CDR3 covers 18 residues. As DNA, the CDR3 is TGTGCCAGCAGCGATACTAGCGGGGTCCGCTCTGGGGCCAACGTCCTGACTTTC. Translated: CASSDTSGVRSGANVLTF.

By share, this clonotype ranks as medium-sized (0.01 to 0.1%). Because the CDR3's place on the DNA is in doubt, the DNA is left out and the CDR3 is given as listed by TCRdb. The chain employs TRBV7-5 and TRBJ2-7. TRBV7-5 is reported as a pseudogene. The CDR3 contains 15 residues when both ends are counted. This CDR3 is CISVPEAGPTHEQYF.

This clonotype ranks as large. The chain joins TRBV7-9 to TRBJ2-1; the D is unclear. The V and J ends lost 3 bases and 8 bases respectively, with 11 bases between them. The CDR3 runs to 13 residues. Germline V gene sequence: CDR1 SEHNR, CDR2 FQNEAQ (reference sequence). In DNA form, the CDR3 reads TGTGCCAGCAGCTTCCTGGGTAGGGATGAGCAGTTCTTC. Encoded protein: CASSFLGRDEQFF.

This clonotype was counted at least ten times. V usage is TRBV6-1 and J usage is TRBJ2-7, with D possibly matching TRBD2 (7 bases). The J call may not be correct, given that the DNA end is closer to TRBJ2-1. Per the germline V gene, CDR1 is MNHNS and CDR2 is SASEGT. This CDR3 contains 14 residues. The CDR3 loop is CASKRGGSSHEQFF. In DNA, the CDR3 is TGTGCCAGCAAAAGGGGGGGCTCTTCCCACGAGCAGTTCTTC.

This sequence joins TRBV7-9 and TRBJ2-2, with a possible D match to TRBD2 (6 bases). In germline, CDR1 is SEHNR, CDR2 FQNEAQ (reference sequence). The CDR3 runs to 16 residues. With 7 bases removed from V and 2 bases from J, the gap between germline ends came to 17 bases. The CDR3 coding sequence is TGTGCCAGCAACCCCGCGGGGCGGATTAACACCGGGGAGCTGTTTTTT. Its protein product is CASNPAGRINTGELFF.

This clonotype has a handful of counts. The conserved closing phenylalanine or tryptophan is absent in this CDR3, likely reflecting a read error. The DNA is left out, because the CDR3 cannot be placed on it with certainty; the CDR3 is given as TCRdb lists it. The rearrangement joins TRBV12-3 or TRBV12-4 to TRBJ2-5; the table gives TRBD1 as D, unverified against the DNA. The CDR3 sequence runs 15 residues, both termini included. The CDR3 protein is CASRSGNIYGYTFGS.

CDR3 DNA: TGTGCCAGCAGTGACACCGGGGAGCTGTACTTC. Translated: CASSDTGELYF. This chain uses TRBV25-1 with TRBJ2-4, with D tentatively TRBD2 (5 bases). Germline V CDR1 and CDR2: MGHDK, SYGVNS. With 3 bases removed from V and 15 bases from J, the gap between germline ends came to 12 bases. CDR3 length: 11 amino acids.

V gene TRBV7-9 combines with J gene TRBJ2-7; no reliable D call. Matching the DNA end better, TRBJ2-1 makes the J call doubtful. Germline V gene lookup returns CDR1 SEHNR and CDR2 FQNEAQ (reference sequence). This CDR3 comprises 13 residues. The CDR3 DNA follows: TGTGCCAGCAGCTTACCTAGTTCCAATGAGCAGTTCTTC. Translation: CASSLPSSNEQFF.

A note on this clonotype: At one of its ends the junction is not consistent with the germline gene, which may arise from a read error. The chain has TRBV7-7 and TRBJ2-5; TRBD1 matches 7 bases. The CDR3 sequence is 13 residues long. Germline loops: CDR1 SSHAT, CDR2 FNYEAQ (reference sequence). The DNA of the CDR3 is TGTGCTAGCAGCCTTAAGGGACAGAGTGCCCAGTACTTC. The encoded protein is CASSLKGQSAQYF.

The chain combines TRBV5-1 with TRBJ2-6; the D is unclear. Per germline, CDR1 SGHRS and CDR2 YFSETQ. V gave up 4 bases and J gave up 3 bases, with 11 bases separating them. The CDR3 consists of 15 residues. CDR3 in amino acids: CASSPPVVGANVLTF. The CDR3 DNA sequence: TGCGCCAGCAGCCCGCCAGTGGTTGGGGCCAACGTCCTGACTTTC.

This rearrangement joins TRBV7-8 to TRBJ2-3; maybe TRBD1 (7 bases). V was clipped by 1 base and J by 14 bases, with 28 bases between them. The CDR3 is made up of 17 amino acids. CDR1 SGHVS and CDR2 FQNEAQ come from the germline V gene. The CDR3 DNA reads as TGTGCCAGCAGCTTAGGAGGAGGGGGCAGGAACACCGGGGAGCTGTATTTT. It translates to CASSLGGGGRNTGELYF.

As for this clonotype: Germline is not matched at one junction end, which may reflect a read error. J is TRBJ2-6 and V is TRBV28; D remains ambiguous. This CDR3 has 13 residues. Germline-derived CDR1 and CDR2 are MDHEN and SYDVKM. In nucleotides, the CDR3 is TGTGCCAGCAGAAATGGTGGCGCCAACGTCCTGGCTTTC. Its protein product is CASRNGGANVLAF.

At least ten counts were recorded for this clonotype. This sequence joins TRBV7-2 and TRBJ2-3; 11 bases are shared with TRBD2. The CDR3 is made up of 15 amino acids. The germline gives CDR1 SGHTA, CDR2 FQGNSA. V shed 6 bases and J 0 bases; nucleotides not matched to a gene: 2. The CDR3 DNA is TGTGCCAGCAGGCGGACTAGCGGGAGCACAGATACGCAGTATTTT. Protein: CASRRTSGSTDTQYF.

The genes are TRBV7-3 and TRBJ2-1, with 7 nucleotides matching TRBD2. The ends lost 0 bases at V and 4 bases at J; junction bases unmatched: 12. In germline, CDR1 is SGHTA, CDR2 FQGTGA. The CDR3 has 18 residues. This chain's CDR3 is CASSLTLSGGRLYNEQFF. CDR3 nucleotide sequence: TGTGCCAGCAGCTTAACGTTATCGGGCGGGAGATTATACAATGAGCAGTTCTTC.

The gene calls are TRBV7-2 and TRBJ2-2; 13 bases fit TRBD2. Germline CDR1 and CDR2: SGHTA and FQGNSA. V lost 5 bases to trimming and J lost 5 bases; unmatched junction nucleotides: 8. The CDR3 has 17 amino acids. CDR3 region: CASSQTSGRAGTGELFF. The CDR3 coding sequence is TGTGCCAGCAGCCAAACTAGCGGGAGGGCCGGAACCGGGGAGCTGTTTTTT. Complete variable domain (other parts from reference TRBV7-2 and TRBJ2-2): GAGVSQSPSNKVTEKGKDVELRCDPISGHTALYWYRQSLGQGLEFLIYFQGNSAPDKSGLPSDRFSAERTGGSVSTLTIQRTQQEDSAVYLCASSQTSGRAGTGELFFGEGSRLTVL.